These T cell receptor beta chains were read from a single sample in a study of breast tumors, draining lymph nodes, adjacent tissues. In TCRdb, the multiplex PCR reads were re-called with MiXCR into one record per CDR3 protein. The sample shows more than 14,000 distinct CDR3 sequences, around 47% of them seen only once. Sequencing used tumor-adjacent breast tissue. All receptors come from a female donor with breast cancer. Some clones in this sample may be carry-over from other donors' samples. Each CDR3 is given with its conserved first and last residue. D genes are given only for firm matches. The size field is filled for only some rows; it gives once, few, many or a size class.

j_call,clone_size,v_call,d_call,cdr3_nt,cdr3_aa
TRBJ1-6,medium-sized,TRBV20-1,-,TGCAGTGCCAGGGACAACAATTCACCCCTCCACTTT,CSARDNNSPLHF
TRBJ2-7,few,TRBV5-1,TRBD1,TGCGCCAGCAGCTGGCCGGGACAGGGGGCGCGGGAGCAGTACTTC,CASSWPGQGAREQYF
TRBJ1-2,many,TRBV6-5,-,TGTGCCAGCAGTTACTTGAGTGGGGCGCGCACCTTC,CASSYLSGARTF
TRBJ2-7,medium-sized,TRBV10-3,-,TGTGCCATCGGGGGCGGGCCGGCGTGGCAGTACTTC,CAIGGGPAWQYF
TRBJ2-1,many,TRBV27,TRBD1,TGTGCCAGCAGCCGGGGACAGGCGACCCGCAATGAGCAGTTCTTC,CASSRGQATRNEQFF
TRBJ1-2,-,TRBV5-6,TRBD1,TGTGCCAGCACCCCATTACAGACAGGGGATTATGGCTACACCTTC,CASTPLQTGDYGYTF
TRBJ2-7,-,TRBV5-1,-,TGCGCCAGCAGCCAGTACCGGGACATCTCCTACGAGCAGTACTTC,CASSQYRDISYEQYF
TRBJ1-6,many,TRBV18,-,TGTGCCAGCTCGGATCGAAATTCACCCCTCCACTTT,CASSDRNSPLHF
TRBJ2-7,-,TRBV20-1,TRBD2,TGCAGTGCTATGTGGACTAGCGGGGGGTGCTACGAGCAGTACTTC,CSAMWTSGGCYEQYF
TRBJ1-2,medium-sized,TRBV20-1,-,TGCAGTGCTAGAGATGCAGCTAACTATGGCTACACCTTC,CSARDAANYGYTF
TRBJ2-2,many,TRBV4-1,-,TGCGCCAGCAGCCAAGGAACAACAGGGCGCACCGGGGAGCTGTTTTTT,CASSQGTTGRTGELFF
TRBJ2-6,-,TRBV11-2,-,TGTGCCAGCAGCTTACCCAGCAGCGGAGCGTGGGGGTATGGGGCCAGCGTCCTGACTTTC,CASSLPSSGAWGYGASVLTF
TRBJ2-7,once,TRBV15,TRBD2,TGTGCCACCAGCAGAATGGGGACTAGCGGGAGAAACGAGCAGTACTTC,CATSRMGTSGRNEQYF
TRBJ2-5,-,TRBV4-1,-,TGCGCCAGCAGCTATCTCCGGTCTGGATGGGAGACCCAGTACTTC,CASSYLRSGWETQYF
TRBJ1-2,-,TRBV2,-,TGTGCCAGCGACAGCACTAACTATGGCTACACCTTC,CASDSTNYGYTF
TRBJ2-1,many,TRBV4-1,TRBD2,TGCGCCAGCAGCCAAGAACTAGCGGGACCCACAATCCAGCAGTTCTTC,CASSQELAGPTIQQFF
TRBJ1-3,many,TRBV28,-,TGTGCCAGCAGCCCTCTCACAGGGACTGGAAACACCATATATTTT,CASSPLTGTGNTIYF
TRBJ2-1,many,TRBV27,-,TGTGCCAGCAGTTTATCTAGCGTCAGAGTCTCCTACAATGAGCAGTTCTTC,CASSLSSVRVSYNEQFF
TRBJ2-6,-,TRBV5-1,TRBD1,TGCGCCAGCAGCTTGGGTCCCGGGACAGCTAAGTCTGGGGCCAACGTCCTGACTTTC,CASSLGPGTAKSGANVLTF
TRBJ1-1,few,TRBV15,-,TGTGCCACCAGCAGAGAAAGGGGAGGGGATGAAGCTTTCTTT,CATSRERGGDEAFF
TRBJ2-1,many,TRBV7-6,TRBD2,TGTGCCAGCAGCTTAGTGGGACTAGCGGGCAATGAGCAGTTCTTC,CASSLVGLAGNEQFF
TRBJ2-5,few,TRBV9,-,TGTGCCAGCGGAGATAGCGGTGTGGAGACCCAGTACTTC,CASGDSGVETQYF
TRBJ2-7,-,TRBV20-1,TRBD1,TGCAGTGCCAGCCCCCGGGACAGTTCCTACGAGCAGTACTTC,CSASPRDSSYEQYF
TRBJ2-3,few,TRBV24-1,TRBD2,TGTGCCACCAGTGATAGCGGGGGGGACACAGATACGCAGTATTTT,CATSDSGGDTDTQYF
TRBJ2-1,-,TRBV29-1,-,TGCAGCGTTCGTGAAGGGGTGAGTGAGCAGTTCTTC,CSVREGVSEQFF
TRBJ2-6,medium-sized,TRBV11-2,-,TGTGCCAGCGGGGGGGCGGGCTCTGGGGCCAACGTCCTGACTTTC,CASGGAGSGANVLTF
TRBJ2-3,many,TRBV6-1,-,TGTGCCAGCAACTCCCCACACAAAGGTACAGATACGCAGTATTTT,CASNSPHKGTDTQYF
TRBJ2-3,few,TRBV20-1,-,TGCAGTGCGTCGGGGGTAGGGGGCACAGATACGCAGTATTTT,CSASGVGGTDTQYF
TRBJ2-7,few,TRBV5-6,TRBD1,TGTGCCAGCAGCTTAACAGGGGGCGGTTTCGAGCAGTACTTC,CASSLTGGGFEQYF
TRBJ2-2,many,TRBV2,TRBD1,TGTGCCAGCAGCAAGACAGGGGCGGGCGGGGAGCTGTTTTTT,CASSKTGAGGELFF
TRBJ2-1,once,TRBV5-1,TRBD2,TGCGCCAGCAGCGTAGCGGGAGGGCCGGGGAATGAGCAGTTCTTC,CASSVAGGPGNEQFF
TRBJ2-3,few,TRBV5-1,TRBD2,TGCGCCAGCAGCCAAGGACTAGCGGGAGCCGGGTATGTAGGAGATACGCAGTATTTT,CASSQGLAGAGYVGDTQYF
TRBJ1-6,medium-sized,TRBV25-1,TRBD1,TGTGCCAGCAGCCGGACAGGGGATTCACCCCTCCACTTT,CASSRTGDSPLHF
TRBJ2-3,-,TRBV13,-,TGTGCCAGCAGCACGAGACGCACAGATACGCAGTATTTT,CASSTRRTDTQYF
TRBJ2-1,many,TRBV14,TRBD2,TGTGCCAGCAGCCAAGATCGACTAGCCTTCATCAATGAGCAGTTCTTC,CASSQDRLAFINEQFF
TRBJ2-7,medium-sized,TRBV7-9,-,TGTGCCAGCAGCTCGGACTTGCTTAGGACCTACGAGCAGTACTTC,CASSSDLLRTYEQYF
TRBJ2-7,-,TRBV5-5,-,TGTGCCAGCAGCTTGCGGAGGGCAGGGAAGAACACCGGGGAGCTGTACTTC,CASSLRRAGKNTGELYF
TRBJ2-7,many,TRBV28,TRBD1,TGTGCCAGCAGTTCGCCGGACAGGGGTGAGGACGAGCAGTACTTC,CASSSPDRGEDEQYF
TRBJ1-2,-,TRBV6-4,TRBD1,TGTGCCAGCACTTCCAACAGGGGTGGCTTCTATGGCTACACCTTC,CASTSNRGGFYGYTF
TRBJ2-3,-,TRBV20-1,-,TGCAGTGCGAGGCGGGCTAGCACAGATACGCAGTATTTT,CSARRASTDTQYF
TRBJ2-1,many,TRBV6-2/TRBV6-3,-,TGTGCCAGCAGTCACCCCGGACAGTACAATGAGCAGTTCTTC,CASSHPGQYNEQFF
TRBJ2-5,many,TRBV6-5,-,TGTGCCAGCAGTCACACGACAGGTTCCGGAGAGACCCAGTACTTC,CASSHTTGSGETQYF
TRBJ2-7,many,TRBV28,TRBD1,TGTGCCAGCAGCACGGGACAGGCCTCCTACGAGCAGTACTTC,CASSTGQASYEQYF
TRBJ2-7,-,TRBV6-6,-,TGTGCCAGCAGTACCCGACAGAATACGGGGGACGAGCAGTACTTC,CASSTRQNTGDEQYF
TRBJ2-6,many,TRBV20-1,-,TGCAGTGCTAGAGTGCGGGGTGGTCCCTCTGGGGCCAACGTCCTGACTTTC,CSARVRGGPSGANVLTF
TRBJ1-3,medium-sized,TRBV20-1,-,TGCAGTGCTCCCGGGCAGGGGTCTGGAAACACCATATATTTT,CSAPGQGSGNTIYF
TRBJ2-2,many,TRBV18,TRBD1,TGTGCCAGCTCACCAAAGGGGTACAGGGGGCGCACCGGGGAGCTGTTTTTT,CASSPKGYRGRTGELFF
TRBJ2-3,-,TRBV7-9,-,TGTGCCAGCAGCTTAGTCCAGGGTGGCACAGATACGCAGTATTTT,CASSLVQGGTDTQYF
TRBJ2-7,many,TRBV7-2,TRBD2,TGTGCCAGCAGCATGTATAGCGGGGCTTCCTACGAGCAGTACTTC,CASSMYSGASYEQYF
TRBJ1-1,many,TRBV6-2/TRBV6-3,-,TGTGCCAGCAGTCCACCGTACACTGAAGCTTTCTTT,CASSPPYTEAFF
TRBJ2-3,-,TRBV5-1,TRBD2,TGCGCCAGCAGCTTGGGACTAGCGGGGGACACGCAGTATTTT,CASSLGLAGDTQYF
TRBJ2-3,-,TRBV5-1,-,TGCGCCAGCAGCTCAGGACGGGGCACAGATACGCAGTATTTT,CASSSGRGTDTQYF